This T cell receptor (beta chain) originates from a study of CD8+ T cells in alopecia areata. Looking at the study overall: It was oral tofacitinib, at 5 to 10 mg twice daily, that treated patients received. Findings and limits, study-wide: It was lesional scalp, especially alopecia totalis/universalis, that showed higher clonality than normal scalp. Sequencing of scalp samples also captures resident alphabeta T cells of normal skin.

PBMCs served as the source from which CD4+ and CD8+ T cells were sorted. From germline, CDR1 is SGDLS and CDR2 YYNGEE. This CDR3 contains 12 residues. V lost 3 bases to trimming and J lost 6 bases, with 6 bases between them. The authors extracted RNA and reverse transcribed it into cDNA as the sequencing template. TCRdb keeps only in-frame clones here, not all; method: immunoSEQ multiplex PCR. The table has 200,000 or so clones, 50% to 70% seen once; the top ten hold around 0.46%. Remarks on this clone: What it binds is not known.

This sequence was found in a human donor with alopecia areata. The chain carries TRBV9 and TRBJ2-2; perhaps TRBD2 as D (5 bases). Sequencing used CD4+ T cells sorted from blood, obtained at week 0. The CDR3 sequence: CASSGGPGELFF. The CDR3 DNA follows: TGTGCCAGCAGCGGCGGGCCCGGGGAGCTGTTTTTT.